The source of this T cell receptor beta chain is a study of T-cell reconstitution after alpha-beta-depleted transplantation in children. Researchers prepared the TCRbeta library using unique molecular identifiers, the study reports. TCRdb called the PCR reads again in MiXCR, with one record for every CDR3 protein. The sample has about 230,000 distinct CDR3 sequences, around 9.7% seen once; the top ten hold 5% to 6%. V gave up 0 bases and J gave up 2 bases, with 11 bases separating them. There are 16 residues in the CDR3. Germline V CDR1 and CDR2: SGHRS, YFSETQ. This clonotype was seen repeatedly, ten times or more.

The TCR sequence derives from a human donor who donated a stem cell graft to a child with SCID. The sequencing used PBMCs from the stem cell graft donor, collected from the stem cell graft. This chain links TRBV5-1 with TRBJ2-2; D gene uncertain. CDR3 residues: CASSLVSAANTGELFF. The CDR3 DNA is TGCGCCAGCAGCTTGGTATCGGCAGCCAACACCGGGGAGCTGTTTTTT.